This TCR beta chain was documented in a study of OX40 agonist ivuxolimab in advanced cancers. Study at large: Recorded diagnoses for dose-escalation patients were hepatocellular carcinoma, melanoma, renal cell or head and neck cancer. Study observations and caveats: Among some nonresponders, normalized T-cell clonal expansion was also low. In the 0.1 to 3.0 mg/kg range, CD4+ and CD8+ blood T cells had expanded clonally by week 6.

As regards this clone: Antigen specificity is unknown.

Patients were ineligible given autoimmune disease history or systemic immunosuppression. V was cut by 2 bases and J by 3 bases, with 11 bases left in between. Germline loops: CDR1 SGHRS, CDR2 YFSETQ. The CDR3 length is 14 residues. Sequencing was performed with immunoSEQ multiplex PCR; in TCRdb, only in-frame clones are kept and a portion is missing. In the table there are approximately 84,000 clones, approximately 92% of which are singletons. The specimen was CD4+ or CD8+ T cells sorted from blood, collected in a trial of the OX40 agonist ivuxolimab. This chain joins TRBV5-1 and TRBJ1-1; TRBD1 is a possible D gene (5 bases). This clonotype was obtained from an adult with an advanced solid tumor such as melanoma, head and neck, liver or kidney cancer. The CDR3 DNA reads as TGCGCCAGCAGCTTTTCAGGGTACGACACTGAAGCTTTCTTT. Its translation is CASSFSGYDTEAFF.